The 7 T cell receptor beta chains reported below all come from one sample, sequenced in a study of blood T cell repertoires in COVID-19. Data came from immunoSEQ multiplex PCR; TCRdb stores just in-frame clones and leaves some out. The repertoire holds roughly 100,000 clones, with around 76% as singletons. Sequenced: peripheral blood. The receptors were sampled from an older man with acute or convalescent COVID-19.

This chain joins TRBV7-2 and TRBJ1-2, with D tentatively TRBD1 (6 bases). The CDR3 is made up of 14 amino acids. Deletions cut 2 bases from V and 7 bases from J, with 14 bases between. CDR1 is SGHTA and CDR2 is FQGNSA in the germline V gene. CDR3 loop: CASSLNRVEGGYTF. The CDR3 DNA reads TGTGCCAGCAGCTTAAACAGGGTAGAAGGTGGCTACACCTTC.

The chain has TRBV18 and TRBJ1-2; 7 bases are a match to TRBD1. The CDR3 loop spans 18 amino acids. Germline values: CDR1 KGHSH, CDR2 LQKENI. J lost 0 bases, V lost 3 bases, and 13 bases had no gene match. Here the CDR3 reads CASSPDIRTGMANYGYTF. CDR3 coding DNA: TGTGCCAGCTCACCCGACATAAGGACAGGAATGGCTAACTATGGCTACACCTTC.

V gene TRBV24-1 combines with J gene TRBJ2-2, with D perhaps matching TRBD1 (6 bases). Germline V gene data show CDR1 as KGHDR and CDR2 as SFDVKD. V lost 2 bases and J 1 base, leaving 10 bases between the germline ends. The CDR3 covers 16 residues. CDR3 in amino acids: CATSDSPDRNTGELFF. DNA for the CDR3: TGTGCCACCAGTGATTCCCCGGACAGGAACACCGGGGAGCTGTTTTTT.

The genes are TRBV30 and TRBJ2-7, with 7 bases lining up with TRBD2. The length of the CDR3 is 18 residues. V trimming: 0 bases; J trimming: 2 bases; junction bases outside the gene matches: 16. Germline V gene data show CDR1 as GTSNPN and CDR2 as SVGIG (reference sequence). Here the CDR3 reads CAWSVPPSGLHAPYEQYF. The CDR3 DNA follows: TGTGCCTGGAGTGTACCACCTAGCGGACTCCACGCGCCCTACGAGCAGTACTTC.

This chain uses TRBV6-2 or TRBV6-3 with TRBJ2-1; maybe TRBD1 (6 bases). The CDR3 covers 15 residues. V was cut by 0 bases and J by 6 bases, with 12 bases left in between. The germline V gene has CDR1 MNHEY and CDR2 SVGEGT. The CDR3: CASSYSPDRVNEQFF. As DNA, the CDR3 is TGTGCCAGCAGTTACTCGCCGGACAGAGTCAATGAGCAGTTCTTC.

This chain links TRBV27 with TRBJ2-1; a weak D match, TRBD1 (6 bases). The germline V gene encodes CDR1 MNHEY and CDR2 SMNVEV (reference sequence). The CDR3 has 13 residues. V shed 8 bases and J shed 5 bases, with 13 bases lying between them. The CDR3 is CASGSDRNNEQFF. As DNA, the CDR3 is TGTGCCAGCGGATCGGACAGAAACAATGAGCAGTTCTTC.

The rearrangement joins TRBV29-1 to TRBJ1-5; no firm D call. Germline loops: CDR1 SQVTM, CDR2 ANQGSEA. The CDR3 length is 13 residues. Trimming pared 2 bases from V and 5 bases from J, leaving 10 bases between. The CDR3 nucleotides read TGCAGCGTTGAATGGTCAGCGGATCAGCCCCAGCATTTT. This translates into CSVEWSADQPQHF.